This TCR beta chain was sequenced for a study of vaccination and CD4 T cells after COVID-19. The wider study: Six males and four females constituted the convalescent cohort, two of whom were Hispanic. Whole-study findings and limits: Counts of SARS-CoV-2-reactive clonotypes had a median that went from approximately 23 to 38, a nonsignificant change.

The J segment lost 2 bases and the V segment lost 5 bases, leaving 8 bases of the junction unmatched. The germline gives CDR1 SEHNR, CDR2 FQNEAQ (reference sequence). The length of the CDR3 is 15 residues. This clonotype was seen a few times. Its antigen is undetermined. Cultured CD4+ T-cell DNA underwent Oncomine TCR Beta short-read sequencing. TCRdb itself ran the PCR reads through MiXCR, one entry per CDR3 protein. The repertoire holds 20,000 to 25,000 distinct CDR3 sequences, under 40% seen once, with 8.6% in the top ten. Time point reported: late sampling 161 to 241 days after vaccination in a few convalescent patients. Stated treatment: roughly 11-day PBMC culture with coronavirus spike peptide pools or control peptides (ViraFEST assay).

This sequence originates from a human donor who had recovered from COVID-19. The V and J genes are TRBV7-9 and TRBJ2-7; TRBD1 matches 8 bases. Sequencing was performed on CD4+ T cells from blood, cultured in vitro, taken about 7 months after SARS-CoV-2 vaccination. CDR3 in DNA: TGTGCCAGCAGCGTGGGACAGGCCAAAACCTACGAGCAGTACTTC. Translating it yields CASSVGQAKTYEQYF.